The present T cell receptor beta chain was sequenced within a study of blood T cell repertoires in COVID-19. Across the whole study: Sites across the United States, Italy and Spain contributed samples from acute and convalescent COVID-19.

Participant-reported clinical history was the basis for cohort assignment. The CDR3 consists of 13 residues. The germline V gene has CDR1 LGHDT and CDR2 YNNKEL (reference sequence). V was clipped by 5 bases and J by 2 bases, with 9 bases between them. Original data processing: The authors estimated nucleated cell counts from reference gene primer amplification. Data came from immunoSEQ multiplex PCR; TCRdb stores just in-frame clones and leaves some out. V and J calls plus clone size are reproduced from that table; the DNA served to infer D and trimming. The sample lists a few hundred thousand clones, more than 85% occurring once.

The receptor was derived from a woman aged 25 to 39 who had recovered from COVID-19. Sequences were obtained from PBMCs or T cells enriched from blood (not recorded which). The gene calls are TRBV3-1 (or the pseudogene TRBV3-2) and TRBJ1-2; unclear D gene. DNA for the CDR3: TGTGCCAGCAGCGGTACAGTGAACTATGGCTACACCTTC. This codes for CASSGTVNYGYTF.